Sequencing of this T cell receptor beta chain was carried out in a study of tumor-infiltrating lymphocytes in oesophageal squamous cell carcinoma. The CDR3 length is 15 residues. Trimming pared 3 bases from V and 10 bases from J, leaving 19 bases between. Germline CDR1 SGHVT, CDR2 SQSDAQ. From the PCR reads, TCRdb called clonotypes with MiXCR, one entry per CDR3 protein. The data show around 12,000 distinct CDR3 sequences, about 50% seen once. The chain recombines TRBV7-4 with TRBJ2-1; D unresolved. The clonotype comes from a male donor with esophageal squamous cell carcinoma. The sequenced sample consisted of esophageal tumor tissue. CDR3 sequence: CASSLNQLEPYEQFF. Here the CDR3 DNA reads TGTGCCAGCAGCTTGAATCAATTGGAACCCTACGAGCAGTTCTTC.